This T cell receptor (beta chain) is from a study of T cell responses to AZD1222 COVID-19 vaccine. This clone was found a few times. Clones were sequenced by immunoSEQ multiplex PCR, and TCRdb holds only the in-frame ones, with some missing. The table lists fewer than 50,000 clones, about three quarters of them singletons, with under 5% in the top ten. Trimming left V 4 bases short and J 5 bases short, with 12 bases between. Germline V lookup: CDR1 SGHRS, CDR2 YFSETQ. The length of the CDR3 is 14 residues. The sequencing here drew on peripheral blood, taken on day 0 of AZD1222 vaccination. The sequence derives from an adult in good health. This chain uses TRBV5-1 with TRBJ1-4; D possibly corresponds to TRBD1 (5 bases). The CDR3 nucleotides read TGCGCCAGCAGCCCCAGGGACCTCAATGAAAAACTGTTTTTT. Protein sequence: CASSPRDLNEKLFF. Drawing the rest from reference TRBV5-1 and TRBJ1-4, the complete variable domain is KAGVTQTPRYLIKTRGQQVTLSCSPISGHRSVSWYQQTPGQGLQFLFEYFSETQRNKGNFPGRFSGRQFSNSRSEMNVSTLELGDSALYLCASSPRDLNEKLFFGSGTQLSVL.